This T cell receptor beta chain is from a study of PD-1 blockade in classical Hodgkin lymphoma. About the research overall: Patients were treated with nivolumab at 3 mg/kg, and this was given intravenously every 2 weeks. Broader study findings: Prior to therapy, complete responders displayed diversity much like that of newly diagnosed patients. Anyone who began nivolumab under 1 year after ASCT was excluded.

The assay was immunoSEQ multiplex PCR, and TCRdb's table has in-frame clones only and misses some. The sample lists tens of thousands of clones, 81% occurring once. Time point specified: cycle 4 day 1 (C4D1), after 5 to 7 weeks of nivolumab. Each patient experienced a relapse that followed autologous stem cell transplantation, and brentuximab vedotin exposure varied. Best responses were complete response, partial response or progressive disease. A word on this clone: Its antigen is still unknown.

The sequences come from peripheral blood mononuclear cells (PBMCs), collected before the fourth cycle of nivolumab. The sequence was collected from a human donor with classical Hodgkin lymphoma.

The CDR3 region is CASSRAEATNEKLFF. The CDR3 DNA is TGCGCCAGCAGCCGGGCCGAAGCAACTAATGAAAAACTGTTTTTT. V gene TRBV5-1 combines with J gene TRBJ1-4; D remains unclear. V was shortened by 4 bases and J by 0 bases, with 10 bases between the two germline ends. The germline gives CDR1 SGHRS, CDR2 YFSETQ. The CDR3 sequence is 15 residues long.